Below are 18 T cell receptor beta chains sequenced from a single sample in a study of molecular identifiers for immune sequencing clone quantification. TCRdb fed the PCR reads into MiXCR, producing one record per CDR3 protein. Of approximately 500,000 distinct CDR3 sequences listed, about a fifth are singletons. Sequencing input: naive CD8+ T cells from blood, with Jurkat cell RNA spiked in. Subset reported: FACS-sorted CD8+CD4-CCR7+CD45RA+ naive T cells. The receptors stem from a human donor in good health. Some libraries in this study had Jurkat cell RNA spiked in.

This clonotype was recorded many times. V is TRBV2 and J is TRBJ1-4; 9 nucleotides align to TRBD1. The CDR3 covers 16 residues. J was trimmed by 0 bases and V by 1 base; bases with no gene match: 0. Germline-derived CDR1 and CDR2 are SNHLY and FYNNEI. The CDR3 protein is CASSEDRGPTNEKLFF. The CDR3 DNA is TGTGCCAGCAGTGAAGACAGGGGGCCAACTAATGAAAAACTGTTTTTT.

This clonotype has only one observation. A much bigger clone sits one base away, suggesting this may be a read error. The conserved phenylalanine or tryptophan normally closing the CDR3 is absent here, so this likely arose from a read error. V usage is TRBV28 and J usage is TRBJ2-7, with TRBD1 as a possible D gene (5 bases). CDR1 MDHEN and CDR2 SYDVKM come from the germline V gene. This CDR3 is built from 14 residues. Deletions cut 3 bases from V and 1 base from J, with 10 bases between. CDR3 in DNA: TGTGCCAGCAGTTTTTCAGGGTTATCCTACGAGCAGTACCTC. This gives the protein CASSFSGLSYEQYL.

This clonotype was seen a few times. A much larger clone lies a single base off, so this may be a read error. The chain has TRBV19 and TRBJ2-7, with D perhaps TRBD2 (5 bases). The CDR3 contains 14 residues. V was pared by 5 bases and J by 0 bases, with 11 bases between. Germline-derived CDR1 and CDR2 are LNHDA and SQIVND (reference sequence). The CDR3 spells CASSLASVSYEQYF. DNA for the CDR3: TGTGCCAGTAGTTTAGCGAGCGTCTCCTACGAGCAGTACTTC.

The chain employs TRBV7-9 and TRBJ1-3; tentatively, D is TRBD1 (5 bases). Germline CDR1 reads SEHNR; CDR2 reads FQNEAQ (reference sequence). CDR3 size: 14 residues. Trimming shortened V by 7 bases and J by 7 bases, and 17 bases separated the two germline ends. The CDR3 region is CASTSHRGDNTIYF. The CDR3 nucleotides are TGTGCCAGCACCTCTCATCGGGGGGACAACACCATATATTTT.

This clonotype was seen ten or more times. The chain couples TRBV7-9 to TRBJ2-7; the match to TRBD1 covers 8 bases. CDR1 is SEHNR, CDR2 FQNEAQ, per germline (reference sequence). The length of the CDR3 is 14 residues. V shed 5 bases and J 2 bases; nucleotides not matched to a gene: 5. This CDR3 reads CASSAPGQAYEQYF. The DNA of the CDR3 is TGTGCCAGCAGCGCACCGGGACAGGCCTACGAGCAGTACTTC.

This clonotype showed up many times. This chain uses TRBV7-6 with TRBJ1-1; D may be TRBD1 (5 bases). The CDR3 totals 15 residues. The germline V gene has CDR1 SGHVS and CDR2 FNYEAQ. V lost 1 base and J lost 3, with 12 bases in between. The CDR3 here is CASSLVDSFHTEAFF. The DNA for the CDR3 is TGTGCCAGCAGCTTAGTAGACAGCTTTCACACTGAAGCTTTCTTT.

This clonotype was recorded a few times. The chain has TRBV5-6 and TRBJ1-2; 10 nucleotides line up with TRBD1. Germline V lookup: CDR1 SGHDT, CDR2 YYEEEE. There are 15 residues in the CDR3. V shed 5 bases and J 4 bases; nucleotides not matched to a gene: 8. CDR3 nucleotide sequence: TGTGCCAGCAGGGGGACAGGGGTGTTGATCTATGGCTACACCTTC. This codes for CASRGTGVLIYGYTF.

This clonotype occurred many times. The DNA for the CDR3 is TGCAGCGCCCGGGACTCCCGCTCCTACGAGCAGTACTTC. Protein sequence: CSARDSRSYEQYF. The V gene is TRBV29-1, the J gene TRBJ2-7, with D perhaps matching TRBD2 (6 bases). The CDR3 runs 13 residues. Trimming pared 7 bases from V and 0 bases from J, leaving 13 bases between. CDR1 and CDR2 from the germline V gene are SQVTM and ANQGSEA.

This clonotype was observed a handful of times. V gene TRBV4-1 combines with J gene TRBJ1-1; 9 bases match TRBD1. The CDR3 has 15 residues. The germline gives CDR1 MGHRA, CDR2 YSYEKL. V gave up 3 bases and J gave up 7 bases; unmatched junction bases: 9. CDR3 nucleotide sequence: TGCGCCAGCAGCCATCTACAGGGGGCTTCGGGTGAAGCTTTCTTT. Its translation: CASSHLQGASGEAFF.

The chain has TRBV11-3 and TRBJ2-1; 11 bases align to TRBD2. The CDR3 totals 15 residues. Germline V gene sequence: CDR1 SGHNT, CDR2 YENEEA. Trimming at V came to 2 bases and at J to 8 bases, leaving 5 bases not matched to a gene. CDR3 bases: TGTGCCAGCAGCTTAATGACTAGCGGGAAGGATGAGCAGTTCTTC. It encodes CASSLMTSGKDEQFF.

The chain joins TRBV3-1 to TRBJ1-1; tentatively, D is TRBD1 (5 bases). The CDR3 spans 16 residues. CDR1 and CDR2 (germline): LGHDT, YNNKEL (reference sequence). The V end lost 2 bases, the J end lost 4 bases, and 17 bases lay between the germline ends. In DNA, the CDR3 is TGTGCCAGCAGCCAAAGGGCAGGGCGGGGGATCACTGAAGCTTTCTTT. Translated, it gives CASSQRAGRGITEAFF.

This clonotype has at least ten counts. V gene TRBV7-2 combines with J gene TRBJ2-1, with 8 bases aligning to TRBD2. The junction had 7 bases not matched to a gene; V was cut back by 5 bases and J by 4 bases. The length of the CDR3 is 15 residues. CDR1 SGHTA and CDR2 FQGNSA come from the germline V gene. CDR3 residues: CASSPPAGEYNEQFF. In DNA, the CDR3 is TGTGCCAGCAGCCCCCCAGCGGGAGAGTACAATGAGCAGTTCTTC.

V is TRBV28 and J is TRBJ2-1, with D possibly TRBD1 on 5 matching bases. This CDR3 spans 16 amino acids. CDR1 is MDHEN, CDR2 SYDVKM, per germline. V gave up 8 bases and J gave up 1 base, with 18 bases separating them. Here the CDR3 reads CASEWGTRSSYNEQFF. The DNA of the CDR3 is TGTGCCAGCGAGTGGGGCACCCGGAGTTCCTACAATGAGCAGTTCTTC.

This clonotype has a count of ten or more. Its ends do not fully match the called genes, so a read error is possible. The chain uses TRBV12-3 or TRBV12-4 and TRBJ2-1; 10 nucleotides line up with TRBD2. The CDR3 covers 14 residues. Written as DNA, the CDR3 is TGTGCCAGCAGCTTAGCGGGAGGATACAATGAGCAGTTCTTC. Residues: CASSLAGGYNEQFF.

Only a few counts were recorded for this clonotype. The rearrangement uses TRBV20-1 and TRBJ2-7, with D maybe TRBD2 (5 bases). Deletions cut 5 bases from V and 7 bases from J, with 15 bases between. CDR1 is DFQATT, CDR2 SNEGSKA, per germline (reference sequence). This CDR3 contains 12 residues. This CDR3 reads CSARGRSGEQYF. The CDR3 region has the DNA TGCAGTGCTCGGGGTAGATCTGGGGAGCAGTACTTC.

This chain links TRBV5-4 with TRBJ2-6; 9 positions agree with TRBD2. In germline, CDR1 is SGHNT, CDR2 YYREEE (reference sequence). The V gene end was trimmed by 4 bases and the J gene end by 1 base; junction bases not matched to a gene: 6. This CDR3 has 17 residues. CDR3 sequence (DNA): TGTGCCAGCAGCCTTAGCGGGGGCGGGTCTGGGGCCAACGTCCTGACTTTC. Protein sequence: CASSLSGGGSGANVLTF.

V and J are TRBV18 and TRBJ2-2, with a possible D match to TRBD1 (6 bases). Trimming pared 5 bases from V and 1 base from J, leaving 14 bases between. The germline CDR1 and CDR2 sequences are KGHSH and LQKENI. The CDR3 loop spans 16 amino acids. CDR3 DNA: TGTGCCAGCTCATTATACCGGGACATGAACACCGGGGAGCTGTTTTTT. It specifies CASSLYRDMNTGELFF.

This clonotype has ten or more counts. The V call is TRBV6-5, the J call TRBJ1-1, with D perhaps TRBD1 (6 bases). Germline lookup yields CDR1 MNHEY and CDR2 SVGAGI. The V end lost 6 bases, the J end lost 0 bases, and 17 bases lay between the germline ends. The CDR3 has 16 amino acids. The CDR3 DNA sequence: TGTGCCAGCAGCCCTACAGGGTTTGGCCTGAACACTGAAGCTTTCTTT. This codes for CASSPTGFGLNTEAFF.